The 25 T cell receptor beta chains presented below share a single source sample, sequenced in a study of T-cell memory formation after mild COVID-19. MiXCR was run by TCRdb on the 5' RACE reads, yielding one entry per CDR3 protein. This table has a few hundred thousand distinct CDR3 sequences, 15% appearing once. The sample was PBMCs or a T cell subset sorted from them (not recorded which). All receptors derive from a man between 18 and 29 years old who had mild COVID-19 (a few samples of this study predate the infection). Cell type and time point are not known.

This clonotype was detected many times. V and J are TRBV5-7 and TRBJ1-5, with D unclear. TRBV5-7 has ORF status, its function being uncertain. The V gene lost 6 bases and the J gene lost 3 bases, with 10 bases spanning the gap. The CDR3 extends over 13 amino acids. Here the CDR3 DNA reads TGTGCCAGCAACATCGGGGTCAATCAGCCCCAGCATTTT. Translated: CASNIGVNQPQHF.

V usage is TRBV7-9 and J usage is TRBJ2-5, with 7 bases matching TRBD2. CDR1 is SEHNR, CDR2 FQNEAQ, per germline (reference sequence). The CDR3 is 18 amino acids. The junction had 20 bases not matched to a gene; V was cut back by 9 bases and J by 1 base. The CDR3 spells CASHSPSVASGAQETQYF. DNA for the CDR3: TGTGCCAGTCACTCCCCATCAGTGGCTAGCGGCGCCCAAGAGACCCAGTACTTC.

This CDR3 reads CSVGLMGTEAFF. CDR3 DNA: TGCAGCGTTGGGCTAATGGGCACTGAAGCTTTCTTT. The J gene is TRBJ1-1, the V gene TRBV29-1; D ambiguous. This CDR3 is built from 12 residues. CDR1 and CDR2 from the germline V gene are SQVTM and ANQGSEA. V was cut by 4 bases and J by 4 bases, with 10 bases left in between. The full variable domain, in which reference TRBV29-1 and TRBJ1-1 provide the parts outside the CDR3, is SAVISQKPSRDICQRGTSLTIQCQVDSQVTMMFWYRQQPGQSLTLIATANQGSEATYESGFVIDKFPISRPNLTFSTLTVSNMSPEDSSIYLCSVGLMGTEAFFGQGTRLTVV.

This clonotype was detected many times. The V call is TRBV10-3, the J call TRBJ1-2; D perhaps matches TRBD1 (6 bases). CDR1 and CDR2 (germline): ENHRY, SYGVKD. V was clipped by 11 bases and J by 1 base, with 17 bases between them. CDR3 length: 14 amino acids. This CDR3 reads CALRDTGNNYGYTF. As DNA, the CDR3 is TGTGCCCTACGGGATACAGGGAATAACTATGGCTACACCTTC.

In this sample, this clonotype turned up a few times. The V call is TRBV6-2 or TRBV6-3, the J call TRBJ2-2, with 9 bases that match TRBD2. This CDR3 contains 16 residues. Germline V gene lookup returns CDR1 MNHEY and CDR2 SVGEGT. Trimming removed 2 bases from V and 4 bases from J; junction bases left unmatched: 5. The CDR3 coding sequence is TGTGCCAGCAGTTACGGGTCTAGCGGGATCACCGGGGAGCTGTTTTTT. It is translated as CASSYGSSGITGELFF.

This clonotype came up once. This chain connects TRBV5-1 to TRBJ2-1; 7 nucleotides agree with TRBD2. Germline CDR1 is SGHRS and CDR2 is YFSETQ. Losses at the gene ends were 4 bases for V and 7 bases for J; bases not matched to a gene: 11. This CDR3 is 15 amino acids long. This CDR3 reads CASSRPTSAGNEQFF. The CDR3 DNA is TGCGCCAGCAGCCGCCCCACTAGCGCTGGGAATGAGCAGTTCTTC.

This clonotype was recorded a few times. V and J are TRBV4-3 and TRBJ2-5; possible D gene TRBD1, 6 bases. Germline lookup yields CDR1 LGHNA and CDR2 YSLEER. The CDR3 is made up of 15 amino acids. V was cut by 0 bases and J by 2 bases, with 10 bases left in between. The CDR3 loop reads CASSQDADSQETQYF. The CDR3, as DNA: TGCGCCAGCAGCCAAGATGCGGACAGTCAAGAGACCCAGTACTTC.

This clonotype was found a few times. The genes are TRBV12-3 or TRBV12-4 and TRBJ2-5, with TRBD2 matching over 8 bases. The V and J ends lost 7 bases and 5 bases, in that order; junction bases with no gene match: 9. This CDR3 region has 14 residues. The CDR3 loop is CASTTLAAGETQYF. The CDR3 DNA reads as TGTGCCAGCACCACACTAGCGGCAGGCGAGACCCAGTACTTC.

The chain employs TRBV19 and TRBJ1-6, with a weak D call TRBD1 (6 bases). Germline lookup yields CDR1 LNHDA and CDR2 SQIVND (reference sequence). The CDR3 is 16 amino acids. Deletions cut 0 bases from V and 10 bases from J, with 16 bases between. Written as DNA, the CDR3 is TGTGCCAGTAGTATAGATCTGCCCGTAGGGGGATCACCCCTCCACTTT. It translates to CASSIDLPVGGSPLHF.

This clonotype was picked up many times. The chain uses TRBV5-1 and TRBJ2-1, with TRBD1 as a possible D gene (5 bases). V was shortened by 6 bases and J by 4 bases, with 17 bases between the two germline ends. The CDR3 is 15 amino acids. The germline V gene has CDR1 SGHRS and CDR2 YFSETQ. The CDR3 spells CASNHRTIQYNEQFF. The CDR3 DNA reads TGCGCCAGCAACCACAGGACGATACAATACAATGAGCAGTTCTTC.

J is TRBJ2-1 and V is TRBV6-5; D uncertain. The germline V gene has CDR1 MNHEY and CDR2 SVGAGI. The V end lost 5 bases, the J end lost 7 bases, and 15 bases lay between the germline ends. The CDR3 is 14 amino acids. In DNA form, the CDR3 reads TGTGCCAGCAGTACCGGCCTCGTCCTAAATGAGCAGTTCTTC. It encodes CASSTGLVLNEQFF.

This clonotype was counted ten times or more. The chain joins TRBV4-3 to TRBJ1-6; 9 bases line up with TRBD1. Per germline, CDR1 LGHNA and CDR2 YSLEER. This CDR3 is 17 amino acids long. After removal of 1 base from V and 6 bases from J, the junction contained 7 bases not matched to a gene. CDR3 sequence: CASSQGGGQGRNSPLHF. CDR3 sequence (DNA): TGCGCCAGCAGCCAAGGGGGCGGACAGGGGCGTAATTCACCCCTCCACTTT.

This clonotype was picked up a small number of times. The chain recombines TRBV5-1 with TRBJ1-1; D gene unclear. The germline V and J ends were trimmed by 3 bases and 1 base, with 10 bases remaining between them. Per germline, CDR1 SGHRS and CDR2 YFSETQ. CDR3 size: 14 residues. The CDR3 reads CASSSEAKNTEAFF. The CDR3, as DNA: TGCGCCAGCAGCTCGGAGGCGAAGAACACTGAAGCTTTCTTT.

This clonotype has just a few counts. The gene calls are TRBV4-1 and TRBJ2-4; TRBD2 is a possible D gene (5 bases). Trimming removed 0 bases from V and 3 bases from J, with 12 bases in between. The CDR3 has 16 residues. Per the germline V gene, CDR1 is MGHRA and CDR2 is YSYEKL. The CDR3 loop is CASSQDPGYVKNIQYF. As DNA, the CDR3 is TGCGCCAGCAGCCAAGACCCGGGGTACGTCAAAAACATTCAGTACTTC.

The rearrangement joins TRBV5-1 to TRBJ1-6; D unresolved. V lost 0 bases and J 8 bases, leaving 12 bases between the germline ends. Per the germline V gene, CDR1 is SGHRS and CDR2 is YFSETQ. This CDR3 comprises 15 residues. The CDR3 sequence: CASSLARLSDSPLHF. The CDR3 DNA reads as TGCGCCAGCAGCTTGGCCCGATTGTCGGATTCACCCCTCCACTTT.

This clonotype was observed a handful of times. The chain carries TRBV7-9 and TRBJ2-3, with D hard to call. Between the trimmed V and J ends, which lost 3 bases and 1 base, there was a span of 8 bases. Germline lookup yields CDR1 SEHNR and CDR2 FQNEAQ (reference sequence). This CDR3 is 14 amino acids long. CDR3 loop: CASSFDGGTDTQYF. The CDR3, as DNA: TGTGCCAGCAGCTTTGATGGGGGCACAGATACGCAGTATTTT.

The V and J genes are TRBV6-5 and TRBJ2-7, with a tentative D call TRBD1 (5 bases). The V and J ends lost 3 bases and 2 bases respectively, with 8 bases between them. Germline V gene lookup returns CDR1 MNHEY and CDR2 SVGAGI. There are 13 residues in the CDR3. The CDR3 protein is CASSYGRAYEQYF. The CDR3, as DNA: TGTGCCAGCAGTTATGGCAGGGCCTACGAGCAGTACTTC.

This clonotype was recorded at least ten times. The V gene is TRBV5-1, the J gene TRBJ1-6; D is possibly TRBD1 (5 bases). CDR1 and CDR2 (germline): SGHRS, YFSETQ. This CDR3 comprises 13 residues. V was pared by 2 bases and J by 8 bases, with 8 bases between. The CDR3 DNA sequence: TGCGCCAGCAGCTTCAGGGAAGATTCACCCCTCCACTTT. Protein product: CASSFREDSPLHF. The full variable domain, its missing parts supplied by reference TRBV5-1 and TRBJ1-6, is KAGVTQTPRYLIKTRGQQVTLSCSPISGHRSVSWYQQTPGQGLQFLFEYFSETQRNKGNFPGRFSGRQFSNSRSEMNVSTLELGDSALYLCASSFREDSPLHFGNGTRLTVT.

This clonotype was observed a single time. The DNA is omitted, as the CDR3 cannot be located on it reliably, and the CDR3 follows TCRdb's listing. This chain uses TRBV20-1 with TRBJ1-1; TRBD1 is the table's D call, not checked against the DNA. Germline V CDR1 and CDR2: DFQATT, SNEGSKA (reference sequence). The CDR3 has 15 amino acids, counting both end residues. This CDR3 is CSARVWGQGNTEDFF.

This clonotype was detected only a few times. The V gene is TRBV7-9, the J gene TRBJ1-5; D is unclear. This CDR3 region has 16 residues. V was clipped by 0 bases and J by 5 bases, with 14 bases between them. The V gene's germline CDR1 is SEHNR and CDR2 FQNEAQ (reference sequence). The CDR3 sequence: CASSLAIRGRDQPQHF. DNA for the CDR3: TGTGCCAGCAGCTTAGCCATCCGGGGAAGGGATCAGCCCCAGCATTTT. Full variable domain (missing parts from reference TRBV7-9 and TRBJ1-5): DTGVSQNPRHKITKRGQNVTFRCDPISEHNRLYWYRQTLGQGPEFLTYFQNEAQLEKSRLLSDRFSAERPKGSFSTLEIQRTEQGDSAMYLCASSLAIRGRDQPQHFGDGTRLSIL.

This clonotype has just a few counts. V and J are TRBV12-3 or TRBV12-4 and TRBJ1-5; a weak D match, TRBD1 (6 bases). The CDR3 covers 12 residues. The ends were cut back, 5 bases at V and 7 bases at J, with 9 bases in the middle. CDR3 region: CASSAGAQPQHF. In DNA, the CDR3 is TGTGCCAGCAGTGCAGGGGCCCAGCCCCAGCATTTT.

This clonotype was counted only a few times. The chain couples TRBV5-4 to TRBJ2-7; no clear D gene. V lost 0 bases, J lost 0 bases, and 7 bases lay in between. This CDR3 is 14 amino acids long. CDR1 and CDR2 from the germline V gene are SGHNT and YYREEE (reference sequence). The CDR3 DNA follows: TGTGCCAGCAGCTTGGACAGAAACTCCTACGAGCAGTACTTC. This gives the protein CASSLDRNSYEQYF.

The rearrangement links TRBV29-1 to TRBJ2-2, with D perhaps matching TRBD1 (6 bases). CDR1 SQVTM and CDR2 ANQGSEA come from the germline V gene. Trimming removed 5 bases from V and 4 bases from J, with 8 bases in between. The CDR3 sequence is 12 residues long. The CDR3 coding sequence is TGCAGCGTTTCGACAGGCACCGGGGAGCTGTTTTTT. Translated, it gives CSVSTGTGELFF.

This chain connects TRBV9 to TRBJ2-2; D gene ambiguous. V lost 4 bases to trimming and J lost 8 bases, with 15 bases between them. Germline assignment: CDR1 SGDLS and CDR2 YYNGEE. The CDR3 contains 14 residues. The CDR3 DNA follows: TGTGCCAGCAGCTTAGGACCCGCCCCGGGGGAGCTGTTTTTT. This translates into CASSLGPAPGELFF.

This clonotype was observed a handful of times. This rearrangement joins TRBV7-2 to TRBJ2-3; D unclear. V was trimmed by 5 bases and J by 2 bases, leaving 14 bases between them. Germline V gene lookup returns CDR1 SGHTA and CDR2 FQGNSA. CDR3 length equals 15 residues. CDR3 sequence reads: CASSTKTPFTDTQYF. The CDR3 DNA sequence: TGTGCCAGCAGCACGAAAACCCCGTTCACAGATACGCAGTATTTT.